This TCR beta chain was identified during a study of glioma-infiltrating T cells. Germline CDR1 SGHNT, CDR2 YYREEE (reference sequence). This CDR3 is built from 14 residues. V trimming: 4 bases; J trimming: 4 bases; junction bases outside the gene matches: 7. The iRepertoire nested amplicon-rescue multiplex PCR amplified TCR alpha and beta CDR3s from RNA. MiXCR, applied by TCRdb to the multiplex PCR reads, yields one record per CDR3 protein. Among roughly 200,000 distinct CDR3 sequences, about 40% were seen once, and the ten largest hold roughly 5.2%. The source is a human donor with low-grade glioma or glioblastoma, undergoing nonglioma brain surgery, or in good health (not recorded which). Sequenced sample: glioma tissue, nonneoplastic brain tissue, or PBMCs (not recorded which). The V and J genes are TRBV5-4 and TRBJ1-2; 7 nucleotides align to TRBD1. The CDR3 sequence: CASSLEGDSYGYTF. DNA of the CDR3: TGTGCCAGCAGCCTAGAGGGGGACAGCTATGGCTACACCTTC. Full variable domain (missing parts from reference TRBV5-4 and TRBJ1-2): ETGVTQSPTHLIKTRGQQVTLRCSSQSGHNTVSWYQQALGQGPQFIFQYYREEENGRGNFPPRFSGLQFPNYSSELNVNALELDDSALYLCASSLEGDSYGYTFGSGTRLTVV.